The clone carrying this T cell receptor beta chain has just a few counts. These data come from a study of T cells in Graves' hyperthyroidism and ophthalmopathy. V lost 2 bases, J lost 5 bases, and 15 bases lay in between. The CDR3 extends over 15 amino acids. Looked up from germline, CDR1 is MNHEY and CDR2 is SVGEGT. From RNA transcripts, TCR beta CDR3 regions were amplified. Initially, a first-round RT-PCR of the TCR CDR3 employed the HTBI primer set. One entry per CDR3 protein results from TCRdb running MiXCR on the multiplex PCR reads. The table includes 350,000 to 400,000 distinct CDR3 sequences, 19% detected once. The hyperthyroidism patients had all been newly diagnosed, and their disease duration was under 2 months. Their ages ranged from 18 to 65 years. Clinical symptoms, serum thyroxine and TRAb, thyroid ultrasound and orbital computed tomography were used for the diagnoses.

This chain connects TRBV6-2 or TRBV6-3 to TRBJ2-5; D may be TRBD1 or TRBD2 (7 bases each). The sample taken for sequencing was blood. The TCR originated in a woman between 18 and 30 years old with Graves' hyperthyroidism. The CDR3 is CASSYGEGAWETQYF. The CDR3 DNA sequence: TGTGCCAGCAGTTACGGGGAGGGGGCGTGGGAGACCCAGTACTTC.